Given below is one TCR beta chain in context. Its antigen is as yet unknown. One junction end disagrees with the germline gene, perhaps due to a read error. The data originate from a study of glioma-infiltrating T cells. General study results and limits: Only very few CDR3 sequences appeared in both tissue and blood. Non-neoplastic patients had below-expected tissue-blood divergence, while all gliomas exceeded expectation.

TCR alpha and beta CDR3 regions were amplified from RNA using iRepertoire nested multiplex PCR. A single record per CDR3 protein comes from TCRdb applying MiXCR to the multiplex PCR reads. The sample holds approximately 120,000 distinct CDR3 sequences, less than 30% seen once. Germline V gives CDR1 KGHSH, CDR2 LQKENI. The CDR3 consists of 15 residues. The chain couples TRBV18 to TRBJ1-1; the D gene is possibly TRBD1 (5 bases). This receptor was obtained from a human donor with low-grade glioma or glioblastoma, undergoing nonglioma brain surgery, or in good health (not recorded which). What was sequenced was glioma tissue, nonneoplastic brain tissue, or PBMCs (not recorded which). The CDR3 region has the DNA TGTGCCAGCTCCCACGGTGACAGAATGAACACTAAAGCTTTCTTT. It is translated as CASSHGDRMNTKAFF.